This TCR beta chain was identified in a study of blood T cell repertoires in COVID-19. Study as a whole: The cDNA or gDNA used as material had been derived from T cells, B-cell-depleted T cells, or PBMCs.

Participant ages covered 18 to 89 years across 24 US areas. Membership in each cohort depended on participant-reported clinical history. All recovered Cohort 3 donors got two negative PCRs, got clearance, or saw symptom resolution. Assay used: immunoSEQ multiplex PCR; TCRdb lists only in-frame clones, some missing. The repertoire holds roughly 330,000 clones, with 80% to 90% as singletons. This TCR derives from a young man who had recovered from COVID-19. The specimen was PBMCs or T cells enriched from blood (not recorded which).

The CDR3: CASSTEQGPYEQYF. CDR3 sequence (DNA): TGTGCCAGCAGCACCGAACAGGGGCCCTACGAGCAGTACTTC. V usage is TRBV21-1 and J usage is TRBJ2-7; TRBD1 is the table's D call, not checked against the DNA. TRBV21-1 is deemed a pseudogene. The CDR3 is made up of 14 amino acids.